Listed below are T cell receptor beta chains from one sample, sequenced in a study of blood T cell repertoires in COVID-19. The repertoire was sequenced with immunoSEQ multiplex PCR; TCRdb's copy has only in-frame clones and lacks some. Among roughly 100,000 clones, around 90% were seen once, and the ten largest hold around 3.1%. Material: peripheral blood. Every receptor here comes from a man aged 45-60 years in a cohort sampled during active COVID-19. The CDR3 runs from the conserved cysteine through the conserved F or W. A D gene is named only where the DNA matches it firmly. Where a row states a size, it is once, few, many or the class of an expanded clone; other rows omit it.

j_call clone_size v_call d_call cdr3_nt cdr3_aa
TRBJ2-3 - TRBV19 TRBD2 TGTGCCAGTAGTTGGCGGGGGATGACAGATACGCAGTATTTT CASSWRGMTDTQYF
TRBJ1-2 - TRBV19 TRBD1 TGTGCCAGTAGTGCTCCTGGACAGGTCATAGCGCTCTATGGCTACACCTTC CASSAPGQVIALYGYTF
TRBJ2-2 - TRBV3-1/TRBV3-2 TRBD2 TGTGCCAGCAGCCAAGAGGGGAGCGGGGGGGCGGTCACCGGGGAGCTGTTTTTT CASSQEGSGGAVTGELFF
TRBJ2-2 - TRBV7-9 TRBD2 TGTGCCAGCAGCCCCCTCTTGGGACTAGATGGCCCCGGGGAGCTGTTTTTT CASSPLLGLDGPGELFF
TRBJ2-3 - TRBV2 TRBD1 TGTGCCAGCACCCGGGACAGGCAAGGGAGCGATACGCAGTATTTT CASTRDRQGSDTQYF
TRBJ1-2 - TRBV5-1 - TGCGCCAGCAGCAAAGGACAGCCAACCACCTATGGCTACACCTTC CASSKGQPTTYGYTF
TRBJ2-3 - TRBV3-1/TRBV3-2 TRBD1 TGTGCCAGCAGCCAAGATACAGGGGGGTGGGGAGATACGCAGTATTTT CASSQDTGGWGDTQYF
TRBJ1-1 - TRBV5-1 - TGCGCCAGCAGACGCGGACGGGGGAACACTGAAGCTTTCTTT CASRRGRGNTEAFF
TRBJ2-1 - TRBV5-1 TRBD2 TGCGCCAGCAGCTTGCTAGCGGGGACCTACAATGAGCAGTTCTTC CASSLLAGTYNEQFF
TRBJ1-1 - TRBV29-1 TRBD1 TGCAGCGTTTCAGGGGGAAGGGGCTCGAACACTGAAGCTTTCTTT CSVSGGRGSNTEAFF
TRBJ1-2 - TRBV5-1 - TGCGCCAGCAGCTTGGGGTTCGAGTATGGCTACACCTTC CASSLGFEYGYTF
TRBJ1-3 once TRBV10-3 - TGTGCCATCAGTGATAGTCGCGGAAACACCATATATTTT CAISDSRGNTIYF
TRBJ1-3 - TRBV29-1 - TGCAGCGGCAGGGAGGGACACACTGGAAACACCATATATTTT CSGREGHTGNTIYF
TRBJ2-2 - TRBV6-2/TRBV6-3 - TGTGCCAGCAGTCACCTCACAGGAACCGGGGAGCTGTTTTTT CASSHLTGTGELFF
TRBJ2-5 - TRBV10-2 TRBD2 TGCGCCACCAGGCGGGGGACCGGATCGGGGCAAGAGACCCAGTACTTC CATRRGTGSGQETQYF
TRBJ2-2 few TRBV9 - TGTGCCAGCAGCGTAGTAAGGGACTACACCGGGGAGCTGTTTTTT CASSVVRDYTGELFF
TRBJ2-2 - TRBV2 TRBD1 TGTGCCAGCATTAACATGCCCAGGGGGCCCGGGGAGCTGTTTTTT CASINMPRGPGELFF
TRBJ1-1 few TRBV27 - TGTGCCAGCAGTTTCGTCAGGGGCAAGAGTCGCACTGAAGCTTTCTTT CASSFVRGKSRTEAFF
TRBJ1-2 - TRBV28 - TGTGCCAGCAGGCTCTCAGGAACGACGTATGGCTACACCTTC CASRLSGTTYGYTF
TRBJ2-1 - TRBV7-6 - TGTGCCAGCAGCCCTGACAGTACCTCCTACAATGAGCAGTTCTTC CASSPDSTSYNEQFF
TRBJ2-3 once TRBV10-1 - TGCGCCAGCAGTGATGTCGGGGAGACAGATACGCAGTATTTT CASSDVGETDTQYF
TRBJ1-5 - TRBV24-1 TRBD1 TGTGCCACCGGAACAGGGGAATTTGGCAATCAGCCCCAGCATTTT CATGTGEFGNQPQHF
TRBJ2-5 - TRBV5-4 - TGTGCCAGCAGCCCGGGGGGCGACAAGCAAGAGACCCAGTACTTC CASSPGGDKQETQYF
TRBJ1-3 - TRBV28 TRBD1 TGTGCCAGCAAGGACAGGCCAAACTCTGGAAACACCATATATTTT CASKDRPNSGNTIYF
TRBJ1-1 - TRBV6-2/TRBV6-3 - TGTGCCAGCAGTTACGGGGACTCGAACACTGAAGCTTTCTTT CASSYGDSNTEAFF
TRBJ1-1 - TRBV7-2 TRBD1 TGTGCCAGCAGCGCCCAGGGGGGGAACACTGAAGCTTTCTTT CASSAQGGNTEAFF
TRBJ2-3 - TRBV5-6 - TGTGCCAGCAGCTTGGGCACTAGCACAGATACGCAGTATTTT CASSLGTSTDTQYF
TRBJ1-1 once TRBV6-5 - TGTGCCAGCAGTTACTCCCCCGAGGGGGGGTTTGAAGCTTTCTTT CASSYSPEGGFEAFF
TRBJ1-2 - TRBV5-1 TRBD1 TGCGCCAGCAGTTTCGAGACAGGGGTATCCTATGGCTACACCTTC CASSFETGVSYGYTF
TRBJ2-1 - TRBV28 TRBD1 TGTGCCAGCAGTTTCGGACAGGGGAAGAATGAGCAGTTCTTC CASSFGQGKNEQFF
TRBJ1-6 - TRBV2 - TGTGCCAGGGGACTCGATGGGAATTCACCCCTCCACTTT CARGLDGNSPLHF
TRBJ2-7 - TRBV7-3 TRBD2 TGTGCCAGCAGCTTATGGCGGGGGGCAGAGCAGTACTTC CASSLWRGAEQYF
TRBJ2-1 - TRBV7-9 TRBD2 TGTGCCAGCAGCTCTATAGCGGGGCTGAAAGATGAGCAGTTCTTC CASSSIAGLKDEQFF
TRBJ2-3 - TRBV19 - TGTGCCAGTAGTCCCATGAGCACAGATACGCAGTATTTT CASSPMSTDTQYF
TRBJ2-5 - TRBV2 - TGTGCCAGCAGTGAAGGGCGGGGTAAGGGGGAGACCCAGTACTTC CASSEGRGKGETQYF
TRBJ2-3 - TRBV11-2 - TGTGCCAGCAGCTTAAGTTCTTGGGTTAGCGCCACAGATACGCAGTATTTT CASSLSSWVSATDTQYF
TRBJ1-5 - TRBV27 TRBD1 TGTGCCAGCAGTCCCTGGACAGGGTTTGTGGATCAGCCCCAGCATTTT CASSPWTGFVDQPQHF
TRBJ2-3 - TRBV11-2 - TGTGCCAGCAGCTTGGGGTGGGGGACTAGCACAGATACGCAGTATTTT CASSLGWGTSTDTQYF
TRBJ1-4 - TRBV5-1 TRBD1 TGCGCCAGCAGCCAAGGACAGGATGAAAAACTGTTTTTT CASSQGQDEKLFF